The 11 T cell receptor beta chains listed next were all sequenced from one sample in a study of blood T cell repertoires in COVID-19. The data were produced by immunoSEQ multiplex PCR, yet TCRdb's version contains in-frame clones alone and is incomplete. The sample shows 200,000 to 250,000 clones, 88% of them seen only once. What was sequenced was peripheral blood. All receptors come from a woman between 55 and 75 years old with acute or convalescent COVID-19.

J is TRBJ1-5 and V is TRBV30; TRBD1 might be the D (6 bases). The CDR3 spans 12 residues. Germline lookup yields CDR1 GTSNPN and CDR2 SVGIG (reference sequence). Trimming left V 0 bases short and J 6 bases short, with 6 bases between. In nucleotides, the CDR3 is TGTGCCTGGAGTGTAGGGGGTCAGCCCCAGCATTTT. It is translated as CAWSVGGQPQHF.

This clone turned up a few times. The chain couples TRBV6-5 to TRBJ1-2; TRBD1 aligns across 10 bases. V shed 5 bases, J shed 8 bases, and the junction held 8 bases outside the gene matches. This CDR3 has 14 residues. Germline CDR1 MNHEY, CDR2 SVGAGI. CDR3 residues: CASSPGQGWGGYTF. The DNA of the CDR3 is TGTGCCAGCAGTCCGGGACAGGGGTGGGGAGGCTACACCTTC.

The chain links TRBV11-2 to TRBJ2-7, with 9 bases that match TRBD2. Germline V lookup: CDR1 SGHAT, CDR2 FQNNGV. The CDR3 loop spans 15 amino acids. Trimming cost V 1 base and J 7 bases; bases outside gene matches: 8. The CDR3: CASSLGGTSSGEQYF. The DNA of the CDR3 is TGTGCCAGCAGCTTAGGGGGGACTAGCTCGGGAGAGCAGTACTTC.

The chain joins TRBV7-9 to TRBJ2-3, with 10 bases that match TRBD2. Germline CDR1 and CDR2: SEHNR and FQNEAQ (reference sequence). The CDR3 is 15 residues long. V lost 5 bases, J lost 4 bases, and 6 bases stayed unmatched. The CDR3 here is CASSIGLAEPDTQYF. The CDR3 DNA reads as TGTGCCAGCAGCATCGGACTAGCGGAGCCAGATACGCAGTATTTT.

This clone was recorded once. The chain uses TRBV10-3 and TRBJ2-7; 7 positions agree with TRBD2. This CDR3 region has 15 residues. Germline CDR1 ENHRY, CDR2 SYGVKD. V was clipped by 8 bases and J by 1 base; unmatched bases: 11. CDR3 DNA: TGTGCCATCGCCGGGGTAGCGGGCCTTTCCTACGAGCAGTACTTC. This gives the protein CAIAGVAGLSYEQYF.

The chain employs TRBV7-9 and TRBJ1-2; maybe TRBD1 (5 bases). CDR1 and CDR2 (germline): SEHNR, FQNEAQ (reference sequence). V was clipped by 5 bases and J by 4 bases, with 17 bases between them. The CDR3 is 15 residues long. The CDR3 sequence is CASSPGRDWAYGYTF. The CDR3 DNA reads as TGTGCCAGCAGCCCTGGACGGGACTGGGCCTATGGCTACACCTTC.

J is TRBJ1-5 and V is TRBV18, with 9 bases aligning to TRBD1. V gave up 3 bases and J gave up 1 base; unmatched junction bases: 4. Looked up from germline, CDR1 is KGHSH and CDR2 is LQKENI. The CDR3 runs 16 residues. CDR3 in DNA: TGTGCCAGCTCACCCACGACAGGGGGAAGCAATCAGCCCCAGCATTTT. Encoded protein: CASSPTTGGSNQPQHF.

This clone was seen only a few times. The sample contains more than one DNA sequence encoding this CDR3. The chain combines TRBV5-1 with TRBJ1-4; 9 bases line up with TRBD1. Germline CDR1 is SGHRS and CDR2 is YFSETQ. With 2 bases clipped from V and 6 bases from J, the junction kept 2 bases outside the gene matches. This CDR3 has 14 residues. CDR3 sequence: CASSLQGADEKLFF. The DNA for the CDR3 is TGCGCCAGCAGCTTACAGGGGGCTGATGAAAAACTGTTTTTT. Drawing the rest from reference TRBV5-1 and TRBJ1-4, the complete variable domain is KAGVTQTPRYLIKTRGQQVTLSCSPISGHRSVSWYQQTPGQGLQFLFEYFSETQRNKGNFPGRFSGRQFSNSRSEMNVSTLELGDSALYLCASSLQGADEKLFFGSGTQLSVL.

The V gene is TRBV7-8, the J gene TRBJ2-5, with D uncertain. The CDR3 has 13 residues. V was clipped by 3 bases and J by 0 bases, with 5 bases between them. Per germline, CDR1 SGHVS and CDR2 FQNEAQ. The CDR3 DNA is TGTGCCAGCAGCTTGGCAGACCAAGAGACCCAGTACTTC. This codes for CASSLADQETQYF.

The chain links TRBV2 to TRBJ1-1, with a tentative D call TRBD1 (6 bases). The V end lost 8 bases, the J end lost 0 bases, and 10 bases lay between the germline ends. Germline V lookup: CDR1 SNHLY, CDR2 FYNNEI. The CDR3 totals 13 residues. DNA for the CDR3: TGTGCCAGCTGCACAGGGATGAACACTGAAGCTTTCTTT. It yields the protein CASCTGMNTEAFF.

In nucleotides, the CDR3 is TGTGCCATCACCCCACTCGGGAACACTGAAGCTTTCTTT. Encoded protein: CAITPLGNTEAFF. The V and J genes are TRBV10-3 and TRBJ1-1, with unresolved D. CDR3 length equals 13 residues. Per the germline V gene, CDR1 is ENHRY and CDR2 is SYGVKD. V gave up 7 bases and J gave up 1 base, with 10 bases separating them.